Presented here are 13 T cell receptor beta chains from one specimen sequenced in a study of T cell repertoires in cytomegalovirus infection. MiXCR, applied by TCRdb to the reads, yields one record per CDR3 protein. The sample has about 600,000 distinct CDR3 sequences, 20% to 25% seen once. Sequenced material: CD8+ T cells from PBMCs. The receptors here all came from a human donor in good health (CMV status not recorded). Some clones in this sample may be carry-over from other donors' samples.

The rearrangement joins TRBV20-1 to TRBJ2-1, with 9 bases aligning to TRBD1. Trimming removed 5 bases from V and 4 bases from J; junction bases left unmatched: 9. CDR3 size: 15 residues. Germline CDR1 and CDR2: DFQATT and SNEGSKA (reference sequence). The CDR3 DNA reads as TGCAGTGCTTCAAAGGACAGGGGATCTTACAATGAGCAGTTCTTC. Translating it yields CSASKDRGSYNEQFF.

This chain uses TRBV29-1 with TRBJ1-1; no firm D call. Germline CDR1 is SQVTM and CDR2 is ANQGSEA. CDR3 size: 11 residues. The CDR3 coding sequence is TGCTCAAAACTTAGGGACACTGAAGCTTTCTTT. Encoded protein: CSKLRDTEAFF.

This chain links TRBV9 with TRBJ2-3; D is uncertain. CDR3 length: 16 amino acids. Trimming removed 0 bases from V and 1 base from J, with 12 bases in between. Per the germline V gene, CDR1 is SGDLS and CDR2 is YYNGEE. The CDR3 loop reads CASSVAVGYRTDTQYF. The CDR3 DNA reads TGTGCCAGCAGCGTAGCTGTGGGCTACCGCACAGATACGCAGTATTTT.

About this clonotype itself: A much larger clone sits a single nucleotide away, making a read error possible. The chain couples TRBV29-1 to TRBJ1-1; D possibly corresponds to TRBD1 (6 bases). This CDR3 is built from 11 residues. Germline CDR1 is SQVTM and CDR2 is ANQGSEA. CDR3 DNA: TGCCGCGTCCCACAGGGTACTGAAGCTTTCTTT. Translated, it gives CRVPQGTEAFF.

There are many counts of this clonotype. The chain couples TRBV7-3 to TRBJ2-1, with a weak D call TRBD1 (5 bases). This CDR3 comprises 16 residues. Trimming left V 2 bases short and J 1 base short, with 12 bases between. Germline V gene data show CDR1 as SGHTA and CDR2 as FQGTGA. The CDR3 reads CASSLGAVTSYNEQFF. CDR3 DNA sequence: TGTGCCAGCAGCTTAGGGGCGGTGACGTCCTACAATGAGCAGTTCTTC.

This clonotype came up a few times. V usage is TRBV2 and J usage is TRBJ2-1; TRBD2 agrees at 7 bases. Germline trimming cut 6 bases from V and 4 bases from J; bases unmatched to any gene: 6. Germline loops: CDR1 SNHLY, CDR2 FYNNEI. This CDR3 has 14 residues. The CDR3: CASSVGGLYNEQFF. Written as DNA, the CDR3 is TGTGCCAGCAGCGTCGGGGGACTATACAATGAGCAGTTCTTC.

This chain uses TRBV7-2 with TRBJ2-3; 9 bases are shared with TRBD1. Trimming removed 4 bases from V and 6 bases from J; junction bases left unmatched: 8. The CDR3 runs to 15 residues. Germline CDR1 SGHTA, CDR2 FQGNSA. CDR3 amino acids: CASSSSGTGSDTQYF. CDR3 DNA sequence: TGTGCCAGCAGCTCTTCCGGGACAGGGAGTGATACGCAGTATTTT.

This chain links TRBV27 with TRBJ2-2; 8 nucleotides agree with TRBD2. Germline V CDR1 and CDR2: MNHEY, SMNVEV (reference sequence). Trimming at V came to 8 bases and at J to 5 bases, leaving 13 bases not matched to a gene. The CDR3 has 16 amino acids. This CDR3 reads CASANSGGPRTGELFF. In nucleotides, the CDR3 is TGTGCCAGCGCAAACTCGGGGGGGCCGCGGACCGGGGAGCTGTTTTTT.

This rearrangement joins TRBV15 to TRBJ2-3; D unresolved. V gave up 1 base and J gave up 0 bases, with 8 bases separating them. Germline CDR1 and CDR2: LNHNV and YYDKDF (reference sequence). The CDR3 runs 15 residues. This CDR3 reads CATSRVLTSTDTQYF. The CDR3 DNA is TGTGCCACCAGCAGAGTGCTGACTAGCACAGATACGCAGTATTTT.

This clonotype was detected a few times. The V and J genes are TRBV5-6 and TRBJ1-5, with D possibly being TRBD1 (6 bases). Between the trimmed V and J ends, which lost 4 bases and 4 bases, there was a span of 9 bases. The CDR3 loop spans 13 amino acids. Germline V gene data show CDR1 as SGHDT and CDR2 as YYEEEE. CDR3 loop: CASSDTGNQPQHF. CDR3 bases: TGTGCCAGCAGCGATACAGGGAATCAGCCCCAGCATTTT.

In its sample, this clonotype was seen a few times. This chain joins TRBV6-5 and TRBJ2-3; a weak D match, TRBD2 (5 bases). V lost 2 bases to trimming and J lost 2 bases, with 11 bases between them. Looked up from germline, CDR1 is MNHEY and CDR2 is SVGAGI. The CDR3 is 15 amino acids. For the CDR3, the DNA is TGTGCCAGCAGTTACCACGAGGGCCCCACAGATACGCAGTATTTT. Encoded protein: CASSYHEGPTDTQYF.

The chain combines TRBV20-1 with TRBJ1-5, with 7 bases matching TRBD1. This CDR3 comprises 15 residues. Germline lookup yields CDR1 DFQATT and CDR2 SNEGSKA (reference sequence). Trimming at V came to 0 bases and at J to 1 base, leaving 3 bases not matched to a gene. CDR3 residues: CSARERGLSNQPQHF. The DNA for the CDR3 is TGCAGTGCTAGAGAAAGGGGGCTGAGCAATCAGCCCCAGCATTTT.

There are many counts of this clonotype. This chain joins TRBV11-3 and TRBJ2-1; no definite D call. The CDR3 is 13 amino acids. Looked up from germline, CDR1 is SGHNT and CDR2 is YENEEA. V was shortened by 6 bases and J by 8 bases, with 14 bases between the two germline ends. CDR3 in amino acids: CASSSEDGDEQFF. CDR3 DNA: TGTGCCAGCAGTTCAGAAGATGGGGATGAGCAGTTCTTC.